A single sample is the source of the 17 T cell receptor beta chains below, sequenced in a study of T-cell reconstitution after alpha-beta-depleted transplantation in children. Unique molecular identifiers tagged the TCRbeta library. One entry per CDR3 protein results from TCRdb running MiXCR on the PCR reads. The table has roughly 790,000 distinct CDR3 sequences, 16% seen once. This material consisted of PBMCs, mostly from graft donor cells, taken 360 days after TCRalphabeta/CD19-depleted stem cell transplant. These receptors were taken from a male patient aged 5 to 17 who had a stem cell transplant for acute lymphoblastic leukemia, so the T cells may come from the graft donor.

The chain combines TRBV11-2 with TRBJ1-3; the D gene is possibly TRBD1 (5 bases). The V and J ends lost 4 bases and 8 bases respectively, with 9 bases between them. This CDR3 has 12 residues. Per germline, CDR1 SGHAT and CDR2 FQNNGV. CDR3 in DNA: TGTGCCAGCAGCTGGGGCGGAGACACCATATATTTT. It translates to CASSWGGDTIYF.

This clonotype was counted between two and nine times. This chain joins TRBV10-2 and TRBJ2-7, with 10 nucleotides matching TRBD2. Per germline, CDR1 WSHSY and CDR2 SAAADI. The ends lost 0 bases at V and 2 bases at J; junction bases unmatched: 19. The CDR3 sequence is 21 residues long. CDR3 protein: CASSESQGIGSGRQDTYEQYF. As DNA, the CDR3 is TGCGCCAGCAGTGAGTCTCAAGGCATAGGTAGCGGGAGGCAAGATACCTACGAGCAGTACTTC.

This clonotype was counted ten times or more. This sequence joins TRBV12-3 or TRBV12-4 and TRBJ1-3; D gene ambiguous. The CDR3 runs to 14 residues. Trimming took off 6 bases at V and 6 bases at J, with 15 bases between the two ends. In DNA, the CDR3 is TGTGCCAGCAGCTCTGAAGTTTACGTAAACACCATATATTTT. Its translation: CASSSEVYVNTIYF.

Only a few counts were recorded for this clonotype. The chain carries TRBV20-1 and TRBJ2-1; maybe TRBD1 (7 bases). The CDR3 spans 14 residues. The germline V gene encodes CDR1 DFQATT and CDR2 SNEGSKA (reference sequence). V was clipped by 3 bases and J by 4 bases, with 13 bases between them. The CDR3 reads CSASWRGLYNEQFF. The CDR3 DNA reads TGCAGTGCTAGTTGGAGGGGGCTTTACAATGAGCAGTTCTTC.

The gene calls are TRBV11-3 and TRBJ2-2; D is ambiguous. This CDR3 spans 13 amino acids. Per the germline V gene, CDR1 is SGHNT and CDR2 is YENEEA. Deletions cut 3 bases from V and 9 bases from J, with 11 bases between. The CDR3 bases are TGTGCCAGCAGCTTTAACCCCTGGCGGGAGCTGTTTTTT. It translates to CASSFNPWRELFF.

There are a few counts of this clonotype. The chain recombines TRBV7-9 with TRBJ1-4; TRBD1 matches at 8 bases. CDR1 is SEHNR, CDR2 FQNEAQ, per germline (reference sequence). Trimming cost V 3 bases and J 8 bases; bases outside gene matches: 5. This CDR3 contains 14 residues. The CDR3 bases are TGTGCCAGCAGCTTTGCCCAGGGGGCAGAAAAACTGTTTTTT. It encodes CASSFAQGAEKLFF.

V and J are TRBV28 and TRBJ1-6; a possible D gene is TRBD1 (5 bases). V dropped 3 bases and J dropped 7 bases, with 19 bases sitting between them. This CDR3 comprises 17 residues. CDR1 is MDHEN, CDR2 SYDVKM, per germline. The CDR3, as DNA: TGTGCCAGCAGTTTCCCCAGGGACGCTTTGGGGAATTCACCCCTCCACTTT. This codes for CASSFPRDALGNSPLHF.

The chain is built from TRBV6-2 or TRBV6-3 and TRBJ2-1; tentatively, D is TRBD2 (6 bases). Germline V lookup: CDR1 MNHEY, CDR2 SVGEGT. The CDR3 has 14 residues. The V and J ends lost 1 base and 10 bases respectively, with 14 bases between them. In DNA, the CDR3 is TGTGCCAGCAGTTACTTGGGACTCTCAGAAGAGCAGTTCTTC. Translating gives CASSYLGLSEEQFF.

This sequence joins TRBV4-1 and TRBJ2-3; TRBD2 is a possible D gene (6 bases). V gave up 3 bases and J gave up 2 bases, with 18 bases separating them. This CDR3 comprises 17 residues. Germline lookup yields CDR1 MGHRA and CDR2 YSYEKL. CDR3: CASSHSPGVVPTDTQYF. Written as DNA, the CDR3 is TGCGCCAGCAGCCATTCTCCGGGAGTCGTCCCCACAGATACGCAGTATTTT.

This clonotype has more than one count but fewer than ten. V usage is TRBV7-3 and J usage is TRBJ1-1, with unresolved D. Germline loops: CDR1 SGHTA, CDR2 FQGTGA. The CDR3 is 17 amino acids. Deletions cut 5 bases from V and 3 bases from J, with 22 bases between. This chain's CDR3 is CASSTNVRWLDDTEAFF. DNA of the CDR3: TGTGCCAGCAGCACAAATGTGAGGTGGTTGGATGACACTGAAGCTTTCTTT. Drawing the rest from reference TRBV7-3 and TRBJ1-1, the complete variable domain is GAGVSQTPSNKVTEKGKYVELRCDPISGHTALYWYRQSLGQGPEFLIYFQGTGAADDSGLPNDRFFAVRPEGSVSTLKIQRTERGDSAVYLCASSTNVRWLDDTEAFFGQGTRLTVV.

Only a few counts were recorded for this clonotype. The chain recombines TRBV6-5 with TRBJ2-3; no clear D gene. Looked up from germline, CDR1 is MNHEY and CDR2 is SVGAGI. This CDR3 is built from 13 residues. V was shortened by 2 bases and J by 10 bases, with 13 bases between the two germline ends. The CDR3 region is CASSYATRHSQYF. CDR3 nucleotide sequence: TGTGCCAGCAGTTACGCGACTCGTCACTCGCAGTATTTT.

The chain carries TRBV6-1 and TRBJ1-4; D ambiguous. The V gene lost 8 bases and the J gene lost 8 bases, with 6 bases spanning the gap. This CDR3 spans 10 amino acids. Looked up from germline, CDR1 is MNHNS and CDR2 is SASEGT. CDR3 sequence reads: CASGEEKLFF. The CDR3 nucleotides read TGTGCCAGCGGGGAAGAAAAACTGTTTTTT.

The chain employs TRBV18 and TRBJ2-5; no clear D. With 1 base removed from V and 5 bases from J, the gap between germline ends came to 11 bases. Per germline, CDR1 KGHSH and CDR2 LQKENI. CDR3 length: 14 residues. CDR3 residues: CASSPRSSWETQYF. Here the CDR3 DNA reads TGTGCCAGCTCACCACGGTCCTCTTGGGAGACCCAGTACTTC.

J is TRBJ2-1 and V is TRBV7-3; 9 bases fit TRBD2. The CDR3 extends over 16 amino acids. The ends lost 4 bases at V and 10 bases at J; junction bases unmatched: 14. The germline V gene has CDR1 SGHTA and CDR2 FQGTGA. The CDR3: CASSSLGVAGEGEQFF. For the CDR3, the DNA is TGTGCCAGCAGCTCCCTTGGGGTAGCGGGAGAGGGGGAGCAGTTCTTC.

This rearrangement joins TRBV27 to TRBJ2-1; TRBD2 agrees at 7 bases. V lost 3 bases and J lost 10; bases outside the gene matches: 21. Germline CDR1 and CDR2: MNHEY and SMNVEV (reference sequence). The CDR3 runs to 18 residues. The CDR3 here is CASSFTLGAGRTLPEQFF. The CDR3 DNA follows: TGTGCCAGCAGTTTCACCCTAGGAGCGGGACGGACATTACCCGAGCAGTTCTTC.

This clonotype was observed at least ten times. The chain employs TRBV29-1 and TRBJ1-1; no clear D. Germline values: CDR1 SQVTM, CDR2 ANQGSEA. Trimming cost V 6 bases and J 0 bases, with 11 bases left between them. The length of the CDR3 is 13 residues. The CDR3 DNA reads TGCAGCGTGACGCCTCGCCTGAACACTGAAGCTTTCTTT. The encoded protein is CSVTPRLNTEAFF.

This clonotype was found a few times. The chain uses TRBV7-9 and TRBJ2-7, with 7 positions matching TRBD1. CDR1 and CDR2 (germline): SEHNR, FQNEAQ (reference sequence). Trimming at V came to 7 bases and at J to 6 bases, leaving 9 bases not matched to a gene. This CDR3 is built from 13 residues. In nucleotides, the CDR3 is TGTGCCAGCACACGGGACAGCTTTACCGAGCAGTACTTC. Translating it yields CASTRDSFTEQYF.